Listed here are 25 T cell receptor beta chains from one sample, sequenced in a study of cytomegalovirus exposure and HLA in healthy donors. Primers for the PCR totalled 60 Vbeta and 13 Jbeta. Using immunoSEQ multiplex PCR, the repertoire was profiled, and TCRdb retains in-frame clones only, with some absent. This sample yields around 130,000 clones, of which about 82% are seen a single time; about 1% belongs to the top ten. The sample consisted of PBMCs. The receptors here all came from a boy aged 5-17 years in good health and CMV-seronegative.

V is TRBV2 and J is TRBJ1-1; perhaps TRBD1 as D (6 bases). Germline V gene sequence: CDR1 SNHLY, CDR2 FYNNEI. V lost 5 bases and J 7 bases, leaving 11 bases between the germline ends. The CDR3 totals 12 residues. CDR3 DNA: TGTGCCAGCAGTTTAGGACAGCTTGAAGCTTTCTTT. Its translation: CASSLGQLEAFF.

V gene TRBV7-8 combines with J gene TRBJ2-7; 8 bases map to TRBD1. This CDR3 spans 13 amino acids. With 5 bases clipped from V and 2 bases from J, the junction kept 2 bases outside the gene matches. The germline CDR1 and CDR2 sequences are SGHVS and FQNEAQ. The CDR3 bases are TGTGCCAGCAGCATCAGGGGGCCCTACGAGCAGTACTTC. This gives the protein CASSIRGPYEQYF. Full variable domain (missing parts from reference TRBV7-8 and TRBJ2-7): GAGVSQSPRYKVAKRGQDVALRCDPISGHVSLFWYQQALGQGPEFLTYFQNEAQLDKSGLPSDRFFAERPEGSVSTLKIQRTQQEDSAVYLCASSIRGPYEQYFGPGTRLTVT.

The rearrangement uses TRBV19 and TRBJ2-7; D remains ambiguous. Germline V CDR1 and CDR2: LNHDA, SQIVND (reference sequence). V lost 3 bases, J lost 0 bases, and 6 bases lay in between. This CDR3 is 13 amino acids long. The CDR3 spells CASSIPSSYEQYF. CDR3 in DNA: TGTGCCAGTAGTATTCCGAGCTCCTACGAGCAGTACTTC.

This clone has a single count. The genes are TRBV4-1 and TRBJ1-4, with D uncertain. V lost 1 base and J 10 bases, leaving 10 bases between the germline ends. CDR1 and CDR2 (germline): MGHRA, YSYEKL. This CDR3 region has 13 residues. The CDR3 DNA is TGCGCCAGCAGCCAAGCTCCAGGTGGAAAACTGTTTTTT. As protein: CASSQAPGGKLFF.

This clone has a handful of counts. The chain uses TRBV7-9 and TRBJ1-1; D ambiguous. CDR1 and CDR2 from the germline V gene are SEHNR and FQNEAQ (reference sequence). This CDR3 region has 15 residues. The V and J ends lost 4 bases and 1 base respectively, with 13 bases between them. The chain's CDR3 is CASSSEEGWNTEAFF. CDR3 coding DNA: TGTGCCAGCAGCTCCGAGGAAGGTTGGAACACTGAAGCTTTCTTT.

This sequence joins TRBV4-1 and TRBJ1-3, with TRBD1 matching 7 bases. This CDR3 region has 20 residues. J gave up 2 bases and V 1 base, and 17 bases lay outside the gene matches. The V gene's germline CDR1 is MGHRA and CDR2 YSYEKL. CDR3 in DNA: TGCGCCAGCAGCCAAGGCTTCGGCCTTCCAGGACAGGTGGCTGGAAACACCATATATTTT. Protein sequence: CASSQGFGLPGQVAGNTIYF.

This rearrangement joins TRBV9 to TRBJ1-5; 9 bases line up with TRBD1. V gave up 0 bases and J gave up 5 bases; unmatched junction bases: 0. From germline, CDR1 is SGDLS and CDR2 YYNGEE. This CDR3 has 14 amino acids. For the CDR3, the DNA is TGTGCCAGCAGCGTAGGGGACAGGGATCAGCCCCAGCATTTT. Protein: CASSVGDRDQPQHF.

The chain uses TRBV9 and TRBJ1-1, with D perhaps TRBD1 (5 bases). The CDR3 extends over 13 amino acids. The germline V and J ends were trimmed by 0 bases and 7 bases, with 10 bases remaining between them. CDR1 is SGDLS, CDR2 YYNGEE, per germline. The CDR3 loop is CASSVVRDREAFF. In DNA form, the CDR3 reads TGTGCCAGCAGCGTAGTGCGGGACCGTGAAGCTTTCTTT. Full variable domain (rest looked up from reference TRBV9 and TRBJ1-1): DSGVTQTPKHLITATGQRVTLRCSPRSGDLSVYWYQQSLDQGLQFLIQYYNGEERAKGNILERFSAQQFPDLHSELNLSSLELGDSALYFCASSVVRDREAFFGQGTRLTVV.

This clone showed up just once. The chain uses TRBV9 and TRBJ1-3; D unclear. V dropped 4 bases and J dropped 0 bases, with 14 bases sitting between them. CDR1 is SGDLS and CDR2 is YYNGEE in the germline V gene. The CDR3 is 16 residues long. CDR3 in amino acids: CASSPKATFSGNTIYF. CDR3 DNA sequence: TGTGCCAGCAGCCCAAAAGCCACGTTCTCTGGAAACACCATATATTTT. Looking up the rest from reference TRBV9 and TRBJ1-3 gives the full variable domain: DSGVTQTPKHLITATGQRVTLRCSPRSGDLSVYWYQQSLDQGLQFLIQYYNGEERAKGNILERFSAQQFPDLHSELNLSSLELGDSALYFCASSPKATFSGNTIYFGEGSWLTVV.

The CDR3 is CASRRERTYNEQFF. The CDR3 region has the DNA TGCGCCAGCAGGCGGGAGCGGACCTACAATGAGCAGTTCTTC. The chain joins TRBV4-3 to TRBJ2-1, with TRBD2 identical over 7 bases. From germline, CDR1 is LGHNA and CDR2 YSLEER. After removal of 6 bases from V and 2 bases from J, the junction contained 4 bases not matched to a gene. This CDR3 has 14 residues.

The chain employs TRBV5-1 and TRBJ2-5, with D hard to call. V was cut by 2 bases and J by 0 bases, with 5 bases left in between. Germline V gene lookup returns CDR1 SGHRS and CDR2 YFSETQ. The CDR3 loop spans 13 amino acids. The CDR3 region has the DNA TGCGCCAGCAGCTTACAAAACCAAGAGACCCAGTACTTC. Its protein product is CASSLQNQETQYF.

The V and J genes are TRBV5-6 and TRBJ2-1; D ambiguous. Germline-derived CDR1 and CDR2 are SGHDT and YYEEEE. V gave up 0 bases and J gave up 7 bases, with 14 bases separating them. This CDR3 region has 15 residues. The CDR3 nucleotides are TGTGCCAGCAGCTTGGAAAACCGCCAGTGGAATGAGCAGTTCTTC. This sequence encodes CASSLENRQWNEQFF.

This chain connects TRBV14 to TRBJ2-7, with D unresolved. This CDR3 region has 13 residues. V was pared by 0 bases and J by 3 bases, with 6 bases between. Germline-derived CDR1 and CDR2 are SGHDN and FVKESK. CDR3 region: CASSQDISYEQYF. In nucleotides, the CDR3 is TGTGCCAGCAGCCAAGATATCAGCTACGAGCAGTACTTC.

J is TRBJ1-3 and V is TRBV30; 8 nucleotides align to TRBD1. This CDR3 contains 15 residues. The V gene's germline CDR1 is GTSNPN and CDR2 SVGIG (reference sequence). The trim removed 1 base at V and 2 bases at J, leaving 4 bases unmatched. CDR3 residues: CAWSADRATGNTIYF. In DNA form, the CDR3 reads TGTGCCTGGAGTGCGGACAGGGCGACTGGAAACACCATATATTTT. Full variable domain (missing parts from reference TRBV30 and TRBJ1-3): SQTIHQWPATLVQPVGSPLSLECTVEGTSNPNLYWYRQAAGRGLQLLFYSVGIGQISSEVPQNLSASRPQDRQFILSSKKLLLSDSGFYLCAWSADRATGNTIYFGEGSWLTVV.

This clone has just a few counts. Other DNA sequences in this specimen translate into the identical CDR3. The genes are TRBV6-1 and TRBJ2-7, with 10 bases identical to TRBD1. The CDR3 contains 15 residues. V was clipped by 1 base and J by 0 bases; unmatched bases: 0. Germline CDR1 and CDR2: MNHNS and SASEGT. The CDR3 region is CASSEGTGGSYEQYF. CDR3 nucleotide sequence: TGTGCCAGCAGTGAAGGGACAGGGGGCTCCTACGAGCAGTACTTC.

This chain's CDR3 is CASSDLTPTYEQYF. The DNA for the CDR3 is TGTGCCAGCAGCGACCTGACTCCAACCTACGAGCAGTACTTC. V is TRBV7-9 and J is TRBJ2-7, with unresolved D. The CDR3 sequence is 14 residues long. V gave up 5 bases and J gave up 2 bases, with 13 bases separating them. Germline lookup yields CDR1 SEHNR and CDR2 FQNEAQ (reference sequence).

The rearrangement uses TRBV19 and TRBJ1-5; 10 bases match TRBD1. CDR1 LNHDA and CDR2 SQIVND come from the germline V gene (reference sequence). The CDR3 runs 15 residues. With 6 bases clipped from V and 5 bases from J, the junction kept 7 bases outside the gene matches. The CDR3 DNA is TGTGCCAGTAGACCCGGGACAGGGGATTATCAGCCCCAGCATTTT. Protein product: CASRPGTGDYQPQHF.

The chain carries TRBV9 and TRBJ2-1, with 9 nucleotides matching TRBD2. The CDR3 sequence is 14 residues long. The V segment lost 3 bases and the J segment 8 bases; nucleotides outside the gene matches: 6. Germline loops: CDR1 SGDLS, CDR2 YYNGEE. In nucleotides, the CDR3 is TGTGCCAGCAGCGGTAGCGGGAGTATCCATGAGCAGTTCTTC. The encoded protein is CASSGSGSIHEQFF.

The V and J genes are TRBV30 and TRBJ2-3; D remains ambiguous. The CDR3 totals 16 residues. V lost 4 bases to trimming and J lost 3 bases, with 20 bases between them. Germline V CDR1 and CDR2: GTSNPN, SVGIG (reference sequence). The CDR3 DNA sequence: TGTGCCTGGAACTCAGGCGCTCTGGTGGGTACAGATACGCAGTATTTT. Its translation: CAWNSGALVGTDTQYF.

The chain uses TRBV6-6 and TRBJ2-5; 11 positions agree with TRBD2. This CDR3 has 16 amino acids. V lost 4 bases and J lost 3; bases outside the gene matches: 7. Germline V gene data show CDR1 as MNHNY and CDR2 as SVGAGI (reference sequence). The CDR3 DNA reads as TGTGCCAGCAGTTTAGCGGGAGGGGGTATGGAAGAGACCCAGTACTTC. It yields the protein CASSLAGGGMEETQYF.

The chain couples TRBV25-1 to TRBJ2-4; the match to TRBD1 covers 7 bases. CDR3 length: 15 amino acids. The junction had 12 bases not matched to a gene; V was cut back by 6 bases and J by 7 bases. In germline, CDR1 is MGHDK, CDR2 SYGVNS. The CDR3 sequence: CASSGRGQWGNIQYF. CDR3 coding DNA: TGTGCCAGCAGCGGCCGGGGACAGTGGGGGAACATTCAGTACTTC.

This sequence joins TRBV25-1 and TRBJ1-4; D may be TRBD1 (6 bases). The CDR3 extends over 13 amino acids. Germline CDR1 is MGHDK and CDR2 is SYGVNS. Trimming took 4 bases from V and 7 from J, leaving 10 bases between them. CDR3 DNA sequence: TGTGCCAGCAGTGCAACAGGGACTGAAAAACTGTTTTTT. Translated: CASSATGTEKLFF.

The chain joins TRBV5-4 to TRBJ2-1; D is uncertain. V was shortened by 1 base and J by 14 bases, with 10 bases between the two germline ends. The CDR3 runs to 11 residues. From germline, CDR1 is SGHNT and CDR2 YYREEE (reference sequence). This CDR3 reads CASSLSGREFF. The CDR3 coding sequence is TGTGCCAGCAGCTTGAGTGGGCGCGAGTTCTTC.

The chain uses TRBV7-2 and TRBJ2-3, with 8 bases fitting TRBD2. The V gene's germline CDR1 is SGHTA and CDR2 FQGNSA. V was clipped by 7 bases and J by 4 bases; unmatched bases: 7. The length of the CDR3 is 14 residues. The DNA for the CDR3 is TGTGCCAGCAAGCCGGGACTAGTCCCAGATACGCAGTATTTT. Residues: CASKPGLVPDTQYF.

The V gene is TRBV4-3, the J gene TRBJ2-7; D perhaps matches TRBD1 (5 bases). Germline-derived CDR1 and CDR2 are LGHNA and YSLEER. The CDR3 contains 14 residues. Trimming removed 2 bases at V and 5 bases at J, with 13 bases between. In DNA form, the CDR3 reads TGCGCCAGCAGCCAACGCCTAGACAGTGACGAGCAGTACTTC. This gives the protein CASSQRLDSDEQYF.